Listed below are T cell receptor beta chains from one sample, sequenced in a study of type 1 regulatory T cells. Which antigens these TCRs recognize remains unknown. TCRdb fed the reads into MiXCR, producing one record per CDR3 protein. This table has about 62,000 distinct CDR3 sequences, less than 70% appearing once. The sequencing sample was made of cultured non-Tr1 T cells, either the whole culture or a sorted T cell fraction (not recorded which). The receptors were sampled from a human donor in good health. Each CDR3 is given with its conserved first and last residue. A D gene is named only where the DNA matches it firmly. Clone size, where shown, is once, few, many, or a class for clones that have expanded.

J | D | size | V | DNA | CDR3
TRBJ1-1 | TRBD1 | - | TRBV6-6 | TGTGCCAGCAGCGCGGACAGGGGGATTGGAACTGAAGCTTTCTTT | CASSADRGIGTEAFF
TRBJ1-5 | - | - | TRBV19 | TGTGCCAGTAGTATTGGTAAAAATAGCAATCAGCCCCAGCATTTT | CASSIGKNSNQPQHF
TRBJ2-3 | - | - | TRBV20-1 | TGCAGTGCTAAGCGGGACAGCATAACAGATACGCAGTATTTT | CSAKRDSITDTQYF
TRBJ2-1 | TRBD2 | - | TRBV3-1 | TGTGCCAGCAGCACAATAGCGGGAGGGGGGAATGAGCAGTTCTTC | CASSTIAGGGNEQFF
TRBJ2-6 | TRBD1 | - | TRBV10-3 | TGTGCCATCAGAGAGGGGACAGGGGGATCTGGGGCCAACGTCCTGACTTTC | CAIREGTGGSGANVLTF
TRBJ2-1 | TRBD2 | - | TRBV7-6 | TGTGCCAGCAGCTTGACCCAAGGGACTAGCGGGACCAATGAGCAGTTCTTC | CASSLTQGTSGTNEQFF
TRBJ2-5 | - | - | TRBV20-1 | TGCAGTGCTAGAGGGTTAGTGGAGACCCAGTACTTC | CSARGLVETQYF
TRBJ2-7 | - | few | TRBV24-1 | TGTGCCACTTCGGACAGGGCGGGAGGATTCTACGAGCAGTACTTC | CATSDRAGGFYEQYF
TRBJ1-4 | - | - | TRBV12-5 | TGTGCTAGTGGTTTGCCCGGAGTGGTTTTAACTAATGAAAAACTGTTTTTT | CASGLPGVVLTNEKLFF
TRBJ1-3 | - | - | TRBV19 | TGTGCCAGTAGTATCAAAGCAAGCTCTGGAAACACCATATATTTT | CASSIKASSGNTIYF
TRBJ1-4 | TRBD1 | - | TRBV12-3/TRBV12-4 | TGTGCCAGCAGTTTAAGACAGGGGGAAGGGGAAAAACTGTTTTTT | CASSLRQGEGEKLFF
TRBJ2-7 | TRBD2 | - | TRBV20-1 | TGCAGTGCACCCCTAGCGGGAGCAGGGTACGAGCAGTACTTC | CSAPLAGAGYEQYF
TRBJ1-2 | - | once | TRBV18 | TGTGCCAGCTCACCAGGGCCAGGCTATGGCTACACCTTC | CASSPGPGYGYTF
TRBJ1-1 | TRBD1 | - | TRBV6-2/TRBV6-3 | TGTGCCAGCAGTTACTTTCGGGACAGAGTGAACACTGAAGCTTTCTTT | CASSYFRDRVNTEAFF
TRBJ2-5 | - | - | TRBV7-3 | TGTGCCAGCAGCTTAAATGTTGCAGAGACCCAGTACTTC | CASSLNVAETQYF
TRBJ2-3 | - | - | TRBV5-4 | TGTGCCAGCAGCTTGGACCCTGGAGATACGCAGTATTTT | CASSLDPGDTQYF
TRBJ1-5 | - | - | TRBV12-3/TRBV12-4 | TGTGCCAGCAGTCTATTTACAGGCAATCAGCCCCAGCATTTT | CASSLFTGNQPQHF
TRBJ1-4 | - | - | TRBV3-1 | TGTGCCAGCAGCCAGGGGGAAAAACTGTTTTTT | CASSQGEKLFF
TRBJ2-3 | - | - | TRBV5-4 | TGTGCCAGCAGCGCACGGTCAGGCAGGGCGAGCACAGATACGCAGTATTTT | CASSARSGRASTDTQYF
TRBJ2-1 | TRBD2 | - | TRBV20-1 | TGCAGTGCTCCACCAAACCCCGGGACTAGCGGGGCCAATGAGCAGTTCTTC | CSAPPNPGTSGANEQFF
TRBJ1-4 | TRBD1 | - | TRBV5-1 | TGCGCCAGCAGCCCGAATCCAGGGACAGATGAAAAACTGTTTTTT | CASSPNPGTDEKLFF
TRBJ2-3 | - | - | TRBV11-2 | TGTGCCAGCAGAAGGCCCGGCAGCTTAATCACAGATACGCAGTATTTT | CASRRPGSLITDTQYF
TRBJ2-1 | TRBD2 | once | TRBV27 | TGTGCCAGCAGTTTTAGGACTAGCGGCTACAATGAGCAGTTCTTC | CASSFRTSGYNEQFF
TRBJ2-1 | TRBD2 | - | TRBV20-1 | TGCAGTGGGACTAGCGGGAGGGCTAACTCCTACAATGAGCAGTTCTTC | CSGTSGRANSYNEQFF
TRBJ2-2 | - | - | TRBV6-5 | TGTGCCAGCAGAGCTGGACAGAGCACCGGGGAGCTGTTTTTT | CASRAGQSTGELFF